This T cell receptor (beta chain) was sequenced in a study of cytomegalovirus exposure and HLA in healthy donors. This PCR relied on a set of 60 Vbeta primers and 13 Jbeta primers. The method was immunoSEQ multiplex PCR; TCRdb's version includes in-frame clones alone and lacks a portion of them. The data contain about 110,000 clones, roughly 80% of them seen just once; the ten biggest clones take up 2% to 2.5%. Germline trimming cut 2 bases from V and 4 bases from J; bases unmatched to any gene: 3. The CDR3 runs to 15 residues. CDR1 and CDR2 (germline): MGHDK, SYGVNS. The receptor was isolated from a man aged 30-40 years in good health and CMV-seronegative. The chain employs TRBV25-1 and TRBJ1-2; 11 nucleotides align to TRBD1. Sequencing was done on a sample of PBMCs. CDR3 sequence reads: CASSEAGTGGYGYTF. The CDR3 DNA sequence: TGTGCCAGCAGTGAAGCCGGGACAGGGGGCTATGGCTACACCTTC.